Below, 2 T cell receptor beta chains from the same sample are listed, as sequenced in a study of human T cells and chemical hapten exposure. Each CDR3 protein gets one entry after TCRdb re-called the RACE reads with MiXCR. There are approximately 84,000 distinct CDR3 sequences in the sample; 9.5% to 13% occur only once, and 2.5% lies in the top ten. Time point indicated: patch test 2, 6 weeks after DPC sensitization. As to treatment: therapeutic diphenylcyclopropenone sensitization with weekly scalp DPC. Material: whole blood, obtained in connection with sensitization to the hapten diphenylcyclopropenone (DPC). The receptors stem from a woman in her 30s with alopecia areata. Some clones in this sample may be carry-over from other donors' samples.

The chain recombines TRBV5-1 with TRBJ1-6; tentative D call: TRBD1 (5 bases). Germline CDR1 is SGHRS and CDR2 is YFSETQ. The CDR3 is made up of 16 amino acids. V was trimmed by 5 bases and J by 7 bases, leaving 19 bases between them. The CDR3 nucleotides read TGCGCCAGCAGTATAAGGACACAGGATAACAATTCACCCCTCCACTTT. It translates to CASSIRTQDNNSPLHF.

The genes are TRBV9 and TRBJ1-5, with 8 bases matching TRBD1. The CDR3 spans 15 residues. V shed 0 bases and J 4 bases; nucleotides not matched to a gene: 3. Germline loops: CDR1 SGDLS, CDR2 YYNGEE. This CDR3 is CASSVGTGLNQPQHF. Written as DNA, the CDR3 is TGTGCCAGCAGCGTAGGGACAGGGTTAAATCAGCCCCAGCATTTT. The variable domain in full, with the rest retrieved from reference TRBV9 and TRBJ1-5, is DSGVTQTPKHLITATGQRVTLRCSPRSGDLSVYWYQQSLDQGLQFLIQYYNGEERAKGNILERFSAQQFPDLHSELNLSSLELGDSALYFCASSVGTGLNQPQHFGDGTRLSIL.